This T cell receptor (beta chain) emerged from a study of cytomegalovirus exposure and HLA in healthy donors. The study, taken as a whole, reports: In terms of immune exposure information, only CMV serostatus was available.

A note on this clone: Its antigen is currently unknown.

PCR employed 60 Vbeta and 13 Jbeta primers. Sequencing was performed with immunoSEQ multiplex PCR; in TCRdb, only in-frame clones are kept and a portion is missing. This sample has more than 130,000 clones, with 73% found just once. The material sequenced was PBMCs. This sequence originates from a human donor in good health.

The CDR3 bases are TGCGCCAGCAGCTTAGTGGCGGCAACCTACAATGAGCAGTTCTTC. Its protein product is CASSLVAATYNEQFF. The chain recombines TRBV5-1 with TRBJ2-1; D not resolved. Trimming left V 2 bases short and J 2 bases short, with 11 bases between. This CDR3 contains 15 residues. Germline values: CDR1 SGHRS, CDR2 YFSETQ. Using reference TRBV5-1 and TRBJ2-1 for the parts outside the CDR3, the full variable domain is KAGVTQTPRYLIKTRGQQVTLSCSPISGHRSVSWYQQTPGQGLQFLFEYFSETQRNKGNFPGRFSGRQFSNSRSEMNVSTLELGDSALYLCASSLVAATYNEQFFGPGTRLTVL.